These T cell receptor beta chains were read from a single sample in a study of shared clonotypes between healthy human individuals. Method: immunoSEQ multiplex PCR; TCRdb's copy keeps in-frame clones and lacks some. In the table there are roughly 2.1 million clones, about 92% of which are singletons. Sequenced input: naive CD8+ T cells from PBMCs. These receptors came from a man younger than 35 in good health. Some clones in this sample may be carry-over from other donors' samples. The CDR3 runs from the conserved cysteine through the conserved F or W. Fields, in order: D gene, J gene, CDR3 length, V gene, clone size, CDR3 DNA, CDR3 protein. The D gene is left open where the match is weak. The size field is filled for only some rows; it gives once, few, many or a size class.

TRBD2 TRBJ2-1 13 TRBV2 - TGTGCCACCCTCGCGGGAGGGCCGGGTGAGCAGTTCTTC CATLAGGPGEQFF
TRBD2 TRBJ2-1 15 TRBV10-3 - TGTGCCATCAGTGACTTAGCGGGAGAGGTCCATGAGCAGTTCTTC CAISDLAGEVHEQFF
- TRBJ2-1 12 TRBV9 - TGTGCCAGCAGCGTTAGCTACAATGAGCAGTTCTTC CASSVSYNEQFF
- TRBJ1-5 13 TRBV2 once TGTGCCAGCCTCGGAGTTTCCAATCAGCCCCAGCATTTT CASLGVSNQPQHF
TRBD2 TRBJ2-7 15 TRBV27 once TGTGCCAGCGCTTTTTGGAGCGGGGACTCCTACGAGCAGTACTTC CASAFWSGDSYEQYF
TRBD1 TRBJ2-7 13 TRBV27 - TGTGCCAGCATTGGGGAGCAGGGGGACGAGCAGTACTTC CASIGEQGDEQYF
TRBD2 TRBJ2-7 14 TRBV5-4 - TGTGCCAGCAGCTGGGGGACTAACTCCTACGAGCAGTACTTC CASSWGTNSYEQYF
- TRBJ2-7 14 TRBV7-2 - TGTGCCAGCAGCTTAGTTCAGAGCTCCTACGAGCAGTACTTC CASSLVQSSYEQYF
- TRBJ1-6 15 TRBV6-5 - TGTGCCAGCAGTTCGCTGGGGGGGGGAATCTCACCCCTCCACTTT CASSSLGGGISPLHF
TRBD1 TRBJ1-1 16 TRBV2 - TGTGCCAGCAGGGAAGCCGACAGGGTTTTGAGAACTGAAGCTTTCTTT CASREADRVLRTEAFF
TRBD2 TRBJ2-7 16 TRBV28 - TGTGCCAGCAGTTTATTTCCTAGCGGGGCCACCAACGAGCAGTACTTC CASSLFPSGATNEQYF
- TRBJ1-2 15 TRBV28 - TGTGCCAGCAGTATCCTCTTCGGCGGAGGCTATGGCTACACCTTC CASSILFGGGYGYTF
- TRBJ1-2 14 TRBV11-2 - TGTGCCAGCAGCTTAGGGGGCAGGGCCGGTGGCTACACCTTC CASSLGGRAGGYTF
- TRBJ1-1 17 TRBV5-1 - TGCGCCAGCAGCTTGGCCTTGGGGGGAGATACGAACACTGAAGCTTTCTTT CASSLALGGDTNTEAFF
- TRBJ2-2 16 TRBV25-1 - TGTGCCAGCAGTGACAGTAAGAAAGGGGTAGGCGGGGAGCTGTTTTTT CASSDSKKGVGGELFF
TRBD1 TRBJ2-5 14 TRBV9 - TGTGCCAGCAGCGCCGGACAGGGTACGGAGACCCAGTACTTC CASSAGQGTETQYF
- TRBJ2-3 15 TRBV19 once TGTGCCAGTAGTCCCCGGGAATATCTCACAGATACGCAGTATTTT CASSPREYLTDTQYF
- TRBJ1-1 14 TRBV2 - TGTGCCAGCAGTCAGGAGGGGGGTCCCACTGAAGCTTTCTTT CASSQEGGPTEAFF
- TRBJ1-3 15 TRBV27 - TGTGCCAGCAGTTACCGAAACAGGGTTGGAAACACCATATATTTT CASSYRNRVGNTIYF
TRBD2 TRBJ2-1 15 TRBV4-3 - TGCGCCAGCAGCTCGAGGGCTAGCGGGAGCAATGAGCAGTTCTTC CASSSRASGSNEQFF
- TRBJ2-1 15 TRBV4-3 - TGCGCCAGCAGCCGTACAGGGGAGGCCTACAATGAGCAGTTCTTC CASSRTGEAYNEQFF
- TRBJ1-1 14 TRBV5-5 - TGTGCCAGCACCTCGGGCGGGGTGGGCACTGAAGCTTTCTTT CASTSGGVGTEAFF
TRBD1 TRBJ1-6 14 TRBV4-1 - TGCGCCAGCCGAACGGGACAGGGAAATTCACCCCTCCACTTT CASRTGQGNSPLHF
- TRBJ2-1 13 TRBV7-9 - TGTGCCAGCAGTACCAGGGGAGGGGATGAGCAGTTCTTC CASSTRGGDEQFF
- TRBJ2-1 12 TRBV7-2 - TGTGCCAGCAGCTTTCTCTACAATGAGCAGTTCTTC CASSFLYNEQFF
- TRBJ1-4 13 TRBV18 - TGTGCCAGCTCCCCGGTAACGGTGGAGAAACTGTTTTTT CASSPVTVEKLFF
- TRBJ2-7 13 TRBV7-9 - TGTGCCAGCTCCAGCACGCTTATCTACGAGCAGTACTTC CASSSTLIYEQYF
- TRBJ1-1 14 TRBV15 once TGTGCCACCAGCAGAGCCAGAGGAATCACTGAAGCTTTCTTT CATSRARGITEAFF
TRBD1 TRBJ1-1 16 TRBV28 - TGTGCCAGCAGTTTGGCTCGGACAGGGTGGAGGACTGAAGCTTTCTTT CASSLARTGWRTEAFF
TRBD1 TRBJ2-7 14 TRBV9 - TGTGCCAGCACCCTACCGGGACAGCGACACGAGCAGTACTTC CASTLPGQRHEQYF
- TRBJ2-7 14 TRBV4-3 - TGCGCCAGCAGCCAATCGGGATTCTCCTACGAGCAGTACTTC CASSQSGFSYEQYF
- TRBJ2-1 14 TRBV6-5 - TGTGCCAGCAGTTATACCGGGACAAGCAATGAGCAGTTCTTC CASSYTGTSNEQFF
TRBD2 TRBJ2-1 16 TRBV4-1 - TGCGCCAGCAGCCAAGAAACCGGGAGGGCCAGAGATGAGCAGTTCTTC CASSQETGRARDEQFF
- TRBJ2-1 13 TRBV11-3 - TGTGCCAGCAGCCCCCGAGGTTACAATGAGCAGTTCTTC CASSPRGYNEQFF
- TRBJ2-5 15 TRBV7-9 - TGTGCCAGCAGCTCACCCAGGGACGGCCAAGAGACCCAGTACTTC CASSSPRDGQETQYF
TRBD1 TRBJ1-4 15 TRBV7-8 - TGTGCCAGCAGCAACAGTCCAGGGGGGGATGAAAAACTGTTTTTT CASSNSPGGDEKLFF
- TRBJ1-1 15 TRBV5-5 - TGTGCCAGCAGCTTGGGAGGGCAGGGAAAGACTGAAGCTTTCTTT CASSLGGQGKTEAFF
- TRBJ1-1 14 TRBV19 - TGTGCCAGTAGCTATACAGGGAAGAACACTGAAGCTTTCTTT CASSYTGKNTEAFF
- TRBJ2-3 13 TRBV7-9 - TGTGCCAGCAGCCCCGGGGGTGGGGATACGCAGTATTTT CASSPGGGDTQYF